These 10 T cell receptor beta chains were all obtained from the same sample, sequenced in a study of T cells after posttransplantation cyclophosphamide. Generated by immunoSEQ multiplex PCR, the TCRdb table keeps only in-frame clones and is missing some. The data contain some 27,000 clones, around 86% of them singletons. Material: PBMCs. All receptors come from a man aged 45-65 years.

J is TRBJ2-7 and V is TRBV27; possibly TRBD1 for D (6 bases). Germline CDR1 MNHEY, CDR2 SMNVEV (reference sequence). CDR3 length equals 14 residues. Trimming stripped 6 bases from V and 5 bases from J, with 17 bases between. The CDR3 DNA follows: TGTGCCAGCAGCAGGACAGCCCACAGCCACGAGCAGTACTTC. Its translation: CASSRTAHSHEQYF.

The chain has TRBV5-3 and TRBJ2-7, with TRBD1 identical over 9 bases. TRBV5-3 carries the ORF label, with uncertain function. CDR3 length equals 17 residues. With V trimmed by 7 bases and J by 9 bases, 23 bases remained unmatched. The CDR3 reads CARERDPGQGRPGRQYF. In DNA form, the CDR3 reads TGTGCCAGAGAGAGAGATCCCGGACAGGGGCGACCGGGTCGGCAGTACTTC.

Regarding this clone: Other nucleotide sequences in the sample specify the same CDR3. The rearrangement links TRBV29-1 to TRBJ2-7, with 7 bases matching TRBD1. The V segment lost 7 bases and the J segment 5 bases; nucleotides outside the gene matches: 11. From germline, CDR1 is SQVTM and CDR2 ANQGSEA. The CDR3 length is 13 residues. CDR3 sequence: CSAATGLADEQYF. The CDR3 DNA reads as TGCAGCGCAGCGACAGGGCTAGCTGACGAGCAGTACTTC.

The rearrangement links TRBV27 to TRBJ2-5, with 7 bases identical to TRBD2. V lost 3 bases and J lost 9; bases outside the gene matches: 10. The CDR3 has 14 residues. Germline values: CDR1 MNHEY, CDR2 SMNVEV (reference sequence). Here the CDR3 DNA reads TGTGCCAGCAGTTTGGGGGGGAGCAGTATCTCCCAGTACTTC. Translation gives CASSLGGSSISQYF.

There are a few counts of this clone. The CDR3 bases are TGTGCCAGCAGCTTCTCAGGGGACACTGAAGCTTTCTTT. It is translated as CASSFSGDTEAFF. This chain connects TRBV5-5 to TRBJ1-1; the D gene is possibly TRBD1 (6 bases). CDR3 length: 13 residues. The germline V gene has CDR1 SGHKS and CDR2 YYEKEE (reference sequence). The germline V and J ends were trimmed by 2 bases and 3 bases, with 8 bases remaining between them. Drawing the rest from reference TRBV5-5 and TRBJ1-1, the complete variable domain is DAGVTQSPTHLIKTRGQQVTLRCSPISGHKSVSWYQQVLGQGPQFIFQYYEKEERGRGNFPDRFSARQFPNYSSELNVNALLLGDSALYLCASSFSGDTEAFFGQGTRLTVV.

The chain couples TRBV11-2 to TRBJ2-1, with D maybe TRBD1 (6 bases). The germline V gene has CDR1 SGHAT and CDR2 FQNNGV. This CDR3 has 15 amino acids. V was clipped by 5 bases and J by 0 bases, with 11 bases between them. CDR3 in DNA: TGTGCCAGCAGCCAGGGGAGCGGCTCCTACAATGAGCAGTTCTTC. Translating gives CASSQGSGSYNEQFF. Full variable domain (remainder filled in from reference TRBV11-2 and TRBJ2-1): EAGVAQSPRYKIIEKRQSVAFWCNPISGHATLYWYQQILGQGPKLLIQFQNNGVVDDSQLPKDRFSAERLKGVDSTLKIQPAKLEDSAVYLCASSQGSGSYNEQFFGPGTRLTVL.

The chain couples TRBV5-1 to TRBJ2-1; D is possibly TRBD2 (7 bases). CDR1 and CDR2 from the germline V gene are SGHRS and YFSETQ. Trimming removed 0 bases from V and 3 bases from J, with 16 bases in between. The CDR3 loop spans 17 amino acids. CDR3 protein: CASSLAPAGANYNEQFF. CDR3 sequence (DNA): TGCGCCAGCAGCTTGGCCCCTGCGGGGGCCAACTACAATGAGCAGTTCTTC.

V and J are TRBV4-2 and TRBJ2-1, with D tentatively TRBD2 (6 bases). From germline, CDR1 is LGHNA and CDR2 YNFKEQ. The CDR3 runs 17 residues. The V end was cut by 1 base, the J end by 8 bases, with 21 bases between. The CDR3 spells CASSQASAPGEGYEQFF. In nucleotides, the CDR3 is TGTGCCAGCAGCCAAGCCTCTGCTCCGGGAGAGGGCTATGAGCAGTTCTTC.

The CDR3 is CASTPGGSGGAGYNEQFF. CDR3 nucleotides: TGTGCCAGCACACCGGGGGGTAGCGGGGGGGCGGGCTACAATGAGCAGTTCTTC. The genes are TRBV27 and TRBJ2-1; TRBD2 matches at 11 bases. Trimming removed 7 bases from V and 3 bases from J; junction bases left unmatched: 14. The CDR3 loop spans 18 amino acids. The germline gives CDR1 MNHEY, CDR2 SMNVEV (reference sequence).

J is TRBJ1-1 and V is TRBV6-5; TRBD1 matches at 10 bases. The CDR3 covers 13 residues. The V and J ends lost 6 bases and 12 bases, in that order; junction bases with no gene match: 10. The germline CDR1 and CDR2 sequences are MNHEY and SVGAGI. CDR3 sequence reads: CASSRYRGQGTFF. CDR3 coding DNA: TGTGCCAGCAGCCGCTACCGGGGACAGGGGACTTTCTTT.